This TCR beta chain was sequenced during a study of blood T cells in healthy people across ages. Germline CDR1 SGHRS, CDR2 YFSETQ. V shed 0 bases and J shed 1 base, with 11 bases lying between them. The CDR3 totals 17 residues. Sample-barcoded 5' priming and a J-beta primer mix drove a second PCR of about 6 to 12 cycles. In TCRdb, the 5' RACE reads were re-called with MiXCR into one record per CDR3 protein. Seen here are about 800,000 distinct CDR3 sequences, around a quarter observed once, and the top ten hold 3% to 4%. Separately, the same data were catalogued under a study of T cells of mothers and their children.

This clonotype was obtained from a boy younger than 18 in good health. Specimen: blood. The chain combines TRBV5-1 with TRBJ2-6; the D gene is possibly TRBD2 (6 bases). The CDR3 loop is CASSLVRGASGANVLTF. The DNA of the CDR3 is TGCGCCAGCAGCTTGGTACGCGGGGCTTCTGGGGCCAACGTCCTGACTTTC.